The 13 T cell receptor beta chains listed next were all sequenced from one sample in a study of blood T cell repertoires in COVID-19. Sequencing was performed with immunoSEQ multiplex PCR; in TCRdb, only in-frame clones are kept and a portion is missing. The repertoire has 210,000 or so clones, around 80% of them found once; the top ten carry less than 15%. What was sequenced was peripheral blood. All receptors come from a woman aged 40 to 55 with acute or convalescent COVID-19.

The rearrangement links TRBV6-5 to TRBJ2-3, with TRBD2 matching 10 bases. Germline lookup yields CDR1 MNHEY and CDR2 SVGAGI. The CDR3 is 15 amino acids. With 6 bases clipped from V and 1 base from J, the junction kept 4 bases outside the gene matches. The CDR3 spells CASRPLAGGTDTQYF. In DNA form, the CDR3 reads TGTGCCAGCAGGCCTCTAGCGGGGGGCACAGATACGCAGTATTTT.

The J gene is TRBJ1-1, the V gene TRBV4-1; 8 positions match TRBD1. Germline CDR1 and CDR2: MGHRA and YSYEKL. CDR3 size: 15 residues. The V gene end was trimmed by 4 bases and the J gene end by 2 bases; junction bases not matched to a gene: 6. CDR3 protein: CASSRATGDNTEAFF. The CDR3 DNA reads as TGCGCCAGCAGCCGAGCGACAGGGGATAACACTGAAGCTTTCTTT.

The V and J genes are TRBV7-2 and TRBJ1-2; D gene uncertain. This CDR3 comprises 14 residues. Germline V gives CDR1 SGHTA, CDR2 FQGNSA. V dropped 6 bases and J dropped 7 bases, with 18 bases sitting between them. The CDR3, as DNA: TGTGCCAGCAGTTCAAACACGGGGTGGGTTGGCTACACCTTC. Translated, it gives CASSSNTGWVGYTF.

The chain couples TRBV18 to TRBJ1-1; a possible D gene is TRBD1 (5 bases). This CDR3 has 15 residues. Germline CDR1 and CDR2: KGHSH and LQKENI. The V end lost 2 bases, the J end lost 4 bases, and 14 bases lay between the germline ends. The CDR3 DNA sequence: TGTGCCAGCTCACCAAGCACAGGCGGTGGCACTGAAGCTTTCTTT. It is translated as CASSPSTGGGTEAFF.

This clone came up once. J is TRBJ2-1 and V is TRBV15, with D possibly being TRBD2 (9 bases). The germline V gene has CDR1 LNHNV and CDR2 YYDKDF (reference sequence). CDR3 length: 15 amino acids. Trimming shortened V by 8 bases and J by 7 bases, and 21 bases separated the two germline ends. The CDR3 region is CATAGGTGYLNEQFF. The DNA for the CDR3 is TGTGCCACCGCGGGGGGGACAGGTTACCTAAATGAGCAGTTCTTC.

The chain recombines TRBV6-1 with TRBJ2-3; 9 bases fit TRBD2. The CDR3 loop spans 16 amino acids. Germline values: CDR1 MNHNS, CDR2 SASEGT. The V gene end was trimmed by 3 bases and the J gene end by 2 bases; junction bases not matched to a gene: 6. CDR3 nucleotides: TGTGCCAGCAGTGAGGTTCCTAGCGGGGTCACAGATACGCAGTATTTT. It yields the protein CASSEVPSGVTDTQYF.

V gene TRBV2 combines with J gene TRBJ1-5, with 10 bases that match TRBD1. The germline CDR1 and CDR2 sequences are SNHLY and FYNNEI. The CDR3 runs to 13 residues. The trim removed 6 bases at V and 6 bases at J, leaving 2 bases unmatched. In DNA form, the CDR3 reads TGTGCCAGCAGCCGGGACAGGGGTCAGCCCCAGCATTTT. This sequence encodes CASSRDRGQPQHF.

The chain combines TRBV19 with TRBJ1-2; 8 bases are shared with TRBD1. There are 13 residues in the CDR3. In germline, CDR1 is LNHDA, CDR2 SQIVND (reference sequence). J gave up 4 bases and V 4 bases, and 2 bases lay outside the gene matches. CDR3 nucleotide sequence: TGTGCCAGTAGTACCGGGACAGGCTATGGCTACACCTTC. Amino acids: CASSTGTGYGYTF.

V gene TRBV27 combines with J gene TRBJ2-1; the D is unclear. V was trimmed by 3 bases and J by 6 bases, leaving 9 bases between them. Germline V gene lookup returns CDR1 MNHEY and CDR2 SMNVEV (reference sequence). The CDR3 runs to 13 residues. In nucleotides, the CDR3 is TGTGCCAGCAGTTTCAGAGGATTCAATGAGCAGTTCTTC. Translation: CASSFRGFNEQFF.

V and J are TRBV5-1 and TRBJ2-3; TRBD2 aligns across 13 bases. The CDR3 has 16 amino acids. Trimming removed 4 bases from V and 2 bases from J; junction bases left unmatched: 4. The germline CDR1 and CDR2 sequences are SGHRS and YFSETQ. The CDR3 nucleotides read TGCGCCAGCAGCCCCGGGACTAGCGGGGTCACAGATACGCAGTATTTT. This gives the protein CASSPGTSGVTDTQYF.

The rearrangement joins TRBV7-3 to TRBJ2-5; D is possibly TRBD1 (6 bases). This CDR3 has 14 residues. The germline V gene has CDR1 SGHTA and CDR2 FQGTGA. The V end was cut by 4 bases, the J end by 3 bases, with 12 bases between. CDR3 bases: TGTGCCAGCAGCTACACAGGGTTTGAAGAGACCCAGTACTTC. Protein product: CASSYTGFEETQYF.

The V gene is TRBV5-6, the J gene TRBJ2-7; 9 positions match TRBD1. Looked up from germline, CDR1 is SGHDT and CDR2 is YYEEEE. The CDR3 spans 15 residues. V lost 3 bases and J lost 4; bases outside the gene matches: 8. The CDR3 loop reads CASSWMGQGLYEQYF. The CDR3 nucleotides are TGTGCCAGCAGCTGGATGGGACAGGGTCTTTACGAGCAGTACTTC.

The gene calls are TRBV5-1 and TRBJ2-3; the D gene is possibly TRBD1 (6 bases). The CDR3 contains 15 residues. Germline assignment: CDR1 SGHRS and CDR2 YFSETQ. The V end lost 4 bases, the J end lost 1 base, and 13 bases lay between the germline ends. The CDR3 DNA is TGCGCCAGCAGCCGGGACATGAGGGGCACAGATACGCAGTATTTT. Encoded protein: CASSRDMRGTDTQYF.